A single sample is the source of the 3 T cell receptor beta chains below, sequenced in a study of cytomegalovirus exposure and HLA in healthy donors. Sequencing was performed with immunoSEQ multiplex PCR; in TCRdb, only in-frame clones are kept and a portion is missing. The table lists a few hundred thousand clones, more than 85% of them singletons, with about 11% in the top ten. What was sequenced was PBMCs. The receptors here all came from a man younger than 35 in good health and CMV-seropositive.

This chain connects TRBV10-3 to TRBJ2-1, with 9 bases that match TRBD2. Germline assignment: CDR1 ENHRY and CDR2 SYGVKD. J lost 9 bases, V lost 9 bases, and 18 bases had no gene match. CDR3 length: 16 amino acids. The CDR3 is CAMSPLEVAGEGEQFF. DNA for the CDR3: TGTGCCATGAGCCCGCTCGAGGTAGCGGGAGAGGGTGAGCAGTTCTTC.

V is TRBV5-1 and J is TRBJ2-2; 13 bases match TRBD2. CDR1 and CDR2 from the germline V gene are SGHRS and YFSETQ. The CDR3 totals 17 residues. J gave up 3 bases and V 4 bases, and 6 bases lay outside the gene matches. Written as DNA, the CDR3 is TGCGCCAGCAGCCTAACTAGCGGGAGGGCCCACACCGGGGAGCTGTTTTTT. Its protein product is CASSLTSGRAHTGELFF.

This rearrangement joins TRBV2 to TRBJ2-1; 11 nucleotides align to TRBD2. The length of the CDR3 is 18 residues. V was pared by 1 base and J by 5 bases, with 10 bases of the junction left unmatched. In germline, CDR1 is SNHLY, CDR2 FYNNEI. The CDR3 sequence: CASSEESIAGGPNNEQFF. DNA of the CDR3: TGTGCCAGCAGTGAAGAGTCAATAGCGGGAGGGCCTAACAATGAGCAGTTCTTC.